The 15 T cell receptor beta chains below all came from one sample that was sequenced in a study of blood T cell repertoires in COVID-19. Data came from immunoSEQ multiplex PCR; TCRdb stores just in-frame clones and leaves some out. The data contain approximately 250,000 clones, 84% of them singletons. The source material was peripheral blood. The receptors here all came from a man in his forties or fifties with acute or convalescent COVID-19.

A single count supports this clone. The rearrangement uses TRBV27 and TRBJ2-6; possibly TRBD1 for D (5 bases). V was pared by 2 bases and J by 0 bases, with 11 bases between. Looked up from germline, CDR1 is MNHEY and CDR2 is SMNVEV (reference sequence). The CDR3 has 17 amino acids. Here the CDR3 DNA reads TGTGCCAGCAGTTTAAGTCAGGGCCTCTCTGGGGCCAACGTCCTGACTTTC. This sequence encodes CASSLSQGLSGANVLTF.

This sequence joins TRBV6-5 and TRBJ2-7, with TRBD1 matching over 9 bases. The CDR3 length is 14 residues. Germline V lookup: CDR1 MNHEY, CDR2 SVGAGI. The V segment lost 5 bases and the J segment 8 bases; nucleotides outside the gene matches: 10. The CDR3 nucleotides read TGTGCCAGCAGTCCCGCGACAGGGGGGTTCAAGCAGTACTTC. Its protein product is CASSPATGGFKQYF.

V and J are TRBV5-1 and TRBJ2-1; TRBD1 matches 11 bases. V lost 0 bases to trimming and J lost 9 bases; unmatched junction nucleotides: 5. This CDR3 is built from 15 residues. CDR1 and CDR2 from the germline V gene are SGHRS and YFSETQ. For the CDR3, the DNA is TGCGCCAGCAGCTTGGGCGGGACAGGGGGATCTGAGCAGTTCTTC. Translated, it gives CASSLGGTGGSEQFF.

The chain employs TRBV5-1 and TRBJ2-3, with D perhaps TRBD2 (6 bases). CDR3 length equals 16 residues. Trimming stripped 6 bases from V and 1 base from J, with 18 bases between. Germline V CDR1 and CDR2: SGHRS, YFSETQ. DNA of the CDR3: TGCGCCAGCAATATGAGGGGCGGGGCTGGCACAGATACGCAGTATTTT. Translation gives CASNMRGGAGTDTQYF.

This rearrangement joins TRBV4-1 to TRBJ1-1; possible D gene TRBD1, 5 bases. The V end lost 1 base, the J end lost 3 bases, and 12 bases lay between the germline ends. CDR3 length equals 15 residues. Germline values: CDR1 MGHRA, CDR2 YSYEKL. The CDR3 bases are TGCGCCAGCAGCCAAGCATCAGACAGAGACACTGAAGCTTTCTTT. Protein sequence: CASSQASDRDTEAFF.

This chain joins TRBV6-5 and TRBJ1-3; D unresolved. V was shortened by 0 bases and J by 5 bases, with 8 bases between the two germline ends. Germline CDR1 is MNHEY and CDR2 is SVGAGI. This CDR3 spans 14 amino acids. The DNA of the CDR3 is TGTGCCAGCAGTTACTCGGGCGCTCGAAACACCATATATTTT. It specifies CASSYSGARNTIYF.

The CDR3, as DNA: TGTGCCAGCAGTGGAACCGCGTCTCGAGGGAAGTATTACGAGCAGTACTTC. It encodes CASSGTASRGKYYEQYF. The genes are TRBV6-1 and TRBJ2-7; D is possibly TRBD2 (5 bases). V lost 4 bases, J lost 4 bases, and 23 bases lay in between. Germline V lookup: CDR1 MNHNS, CDR2 SASEGT. The CDR3 runs 17 residues.

The rearrangement uses TRBV28 and TRBJ2-1, with TRBD2 matching over 10 bases. CDR1 is MDHEN, CDR2 SYDVKM, per germline. The CDR3 covers 17 residues. V was clipped by 2 bases and J by 7 bases; unmatched bases: 11. The CDR3 here is CASSLARTSGNRNEQFF. Written as DNA, the CDR3 is TGTGCCAGCAGTTTAGCCCGAACTAGCGGGAATAGGAATGAGCAGTTCTTC.

The sample holds one count of this clone. The rearrangement links TRBV28 to TRBJ2-7, with D perhaps TRBD1 (6 bases). Trimming took off 2 bases at V and 5 bases at J, with 13 bases between the two ends. CDR3 length equals 14 residues. Germline CDR1 is MDHEN and CDR2 is SYDVKM. The CDR3 region is CASSLIQGTDEQYF. The CDR3 DNA follows: TGTGCCAGCAGTTTAATACAGGGTACGGACGAGCAGTACTTC.

V is TRBV11-3 and J is TRBJ1-2; tentatively, D is TRBD1 (6 bases). The CDR3 runs 15 residues. V was clipped by 1 base and J by 1 base, with 10 bases between them. CDR1 is SGHNT and CDR2 is YENEEA in the germline V gene. The CDR3 loop is CASSLGGQNNYGYTF. In DNA, the CDR3 is TGTGCCAGCAGCTTAGGCGGACAGAATAACTATGGCTACACCTTC.

This clone was seen only once. The J gene is TRBJ1-1, the V gene TRBV19; 9 positions agree with TRBD1. Germline CDR1 LNHDA, CDR2 SQIVND (reference sequence). The length of the CDR3 is 15 residues. With 3 bases clipped from V and 3 bases from J, the junction kept 5 bases outside the gene matches. CDR3 protein: CASSIRNRGHTEAFF. The DNA for the CDR3 is TGTGCCAGTAGTATTCGGAACAGGGGGCACACTGAAGCTTTCTTT.

V usage is TRBV18 and J usage is TRBJ2-3; 9 bases line up with TRBD2. The CDR3 is 16 amino acids. The V and J ends lost 3 bases and 4 bases, in that order; junction bases with no gene match: 8. Germline CDR1 is KGHSH and CDR2 is LQKENI. This chain's CDR3 is CASSPWSSGSADTQYF. CDR3 sequence (DNA): TGTGCCAGCTCACCTTGGAGTAGCGGGAGCGCAGATACGCAGTATTTT.

The chain couples TRBV7-9 to TRBJ1-3; D not certain. V lost 5 bases, J lost 0 bases, and 8 bases lay in between. CDR1 is SEHNR, CDR2 FQNEAQ, per germline (reference sequence). CDR3 length: 14 residues. CDR3 nucleotides: TGTGCCAGCAGCGCGCGCGGCTCTGGAAACACCATATATTTT. As protein: CASSARGSGNTIYF.

The chain employs TRBV14 and TRBJ2-5; a weak D match, TRBD1 (5 bases). Trimming took off 4 bases at V and 2 bases at J, with 14 bases between the two ends. From germline, CDR1 is SGHDN and CDR2 FVKESK. The length of the CDR3 is 15 residues. The chain's CDR3 is CASSRPVGAQETQYF. DNA for the CDR3: TGTGCCAGCAGCCGGCCGGTTGGGGCACAAGAGACCCAGTACTTC.

The chain has TRBV12-5 and TRBJ2-1; 10 bases match TRBD1. Germline CDR1 and CDR2: LGHNT and FRNRAP. The trim removed 6 bases at V and 8 bases at J, leaving 7 bases unmatched. The CDR3 runs 14 residues. The CDR3 bases are TGTGCTAGTGGGAGGGGACAGGGGTATTATGAGCAGTTCTTC. This gives the protein CASGRGQGYYEQFF.